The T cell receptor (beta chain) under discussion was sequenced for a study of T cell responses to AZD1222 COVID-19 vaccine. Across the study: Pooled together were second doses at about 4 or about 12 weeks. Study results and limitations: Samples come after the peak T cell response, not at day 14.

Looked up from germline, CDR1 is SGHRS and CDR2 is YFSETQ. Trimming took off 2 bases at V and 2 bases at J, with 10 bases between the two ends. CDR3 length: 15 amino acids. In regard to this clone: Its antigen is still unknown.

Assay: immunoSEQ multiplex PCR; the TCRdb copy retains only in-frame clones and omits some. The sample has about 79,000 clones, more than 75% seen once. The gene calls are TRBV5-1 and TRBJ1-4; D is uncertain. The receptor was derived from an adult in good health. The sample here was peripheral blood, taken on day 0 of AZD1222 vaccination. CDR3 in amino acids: CASSFGGGTNEKLFF. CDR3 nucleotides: TGCGCCAGCAGCTTCGGAGGAGGGACTAATGAAAAACTGTTTTTT.